Below are 3 T cell receptor beta chains sequenced from a single sample in a study of blood T cells in healthy people across ages. Primed by a sample-barcoded 5' primer and a J-beta primer mix, a second PCR proceeded for about 7 to 12 cycles. Via MiXCR, TCRdb re-called the 5' RACE reads, giving one row per CDR3 protein. Of 700,000 to 850,000 distinct CDR3 sequences in the sample, roughly 53% were seen once. Sequencing input: blood. The receptors were sampled from a man older than 75 in good health.

The chain employs TRBV20-1 and TRBJ2-7; 10 bases match TRBD1. After removal of 0 bases from V and 9 bases from J, the junction contained 11 bases not matched to a gene. Germline-derived CDR1 and CDR2 are DFQATT and SNEGSKA (reference sequence). The CDR3 is 15 amino acids. This CDR3 reads CSARDPGQGLCGQYF. For the CDR3, the DNA is TGCAGTGCTAGAGACCCGGGACAGGGGCTGTGCGGGCAGTACTTC.

About this clonotype: At one end, the junction sequence differs from germline, possibly due to a read error. This rearrangement joins TRBV3-1 to TRBJ2-3, with 10 positions matching TRBD2. Per germline, CDR1 LGHDT and CDR2 YNNKEL (reference sequence). The CDR3 extends over 19 amino acids. For the CDR3, the DNA is TGTGCCAGCAGCCAAGATCTTTGGCGGCTAGCGGGAGCTGGAGATATGCAGTATTTT. This codes for CASSQDLWRLAGAGDMQYF.

The sample holds a few counts of this clonotype. The chain couples TRBV6-5 to TRBJ2-1; TRBD2 might be the D (5 bases). The closer fit of TRBJ2-7 to the DNA end suggests the J call may be wrong. Germline values: CDR1 MNHEY, CDR2 SVGAGI. The CDR3 totals 15 residues. In DNA form, the CDR3 reads TGTGCCAGCAGTTCCAGCGGAACCTCCTACAATGAGCAGTACTTC. It is translated as CASSSSGTSYNEQYF.